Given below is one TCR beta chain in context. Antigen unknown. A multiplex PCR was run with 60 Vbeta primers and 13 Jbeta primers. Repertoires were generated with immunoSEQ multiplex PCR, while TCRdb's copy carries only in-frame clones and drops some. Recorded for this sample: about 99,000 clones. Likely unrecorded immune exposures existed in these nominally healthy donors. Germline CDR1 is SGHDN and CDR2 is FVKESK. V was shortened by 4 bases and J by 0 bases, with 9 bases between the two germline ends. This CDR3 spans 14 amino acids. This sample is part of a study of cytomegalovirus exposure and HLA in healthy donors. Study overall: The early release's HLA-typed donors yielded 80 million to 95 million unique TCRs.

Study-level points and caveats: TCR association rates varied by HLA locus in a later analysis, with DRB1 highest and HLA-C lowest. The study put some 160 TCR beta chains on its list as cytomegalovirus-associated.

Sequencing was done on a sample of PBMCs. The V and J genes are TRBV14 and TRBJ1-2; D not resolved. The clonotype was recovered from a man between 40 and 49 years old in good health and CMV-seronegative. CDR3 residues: CASSPRPANYGYTF. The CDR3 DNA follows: TGTGCCAGCAGCCCTAGACCAGCTAACTATGGCTACACCTTC.